This T cell receptor beta chain emerged from a study of blood T cell repertoires in COVID-19. The wider study: The study drew acute and convalescent COVID-19 samples from the United States, Italy and Spain. PBMCs, B-cell-depleted T cells, or T cells were the source of the cDNA or gDNA that made up the material.

Original methodology: Estimated nucleated cell counts came from reference gene primer amplification. Sequenced by immunoSEQ multiplex PCR; TCRdb stores in-frame clones only, minus some. V and J calls and clone size are as listed in that table; D and trimming were resolved from the DNA. Seen here are roughly 330,000 clones, approximately 87% observed once, and the top ten hold more than 3%. The V and J ends lost 4 bases and 7 bases, in that order; junction bases with no gene match: 6. The CDR3 contains 15 residues. Germline assignment: CDR1 SGHTA and CDR2 FQGNSA. Sequencing input: peripheral blood. This sequence was found in a woman in her fifties or sixties with active or convalescent COVID-19. The chain combines TRBV7-2 with TRBJ2-1; 11 positions match TRBD2. The CDR3 nucleotides are TGTGCCAGCAGCTCTCGACTAGCGGGGAGGAATGAGCAGTTCTTC. Translation gives CASSSRLAGRNEQFF. The variable domain in full, completed from reference TRBV7-2 and TRBJ2-1, reads GAGVSQSPSNKVTEKGKDVELRCDPISGHTALYWYRQSLGQGLEFLIYFQGNSAPDKSGLPSDRFSAERTGGSVSTLTIQRTQQEDSAVYLCASSSRLAGRNEQFFGPGTRLTVL.